The clone carrying this T cell receptor beta chain was counted at least ten times. Its target is not known. These data belong to a study of T cells after yellow fever vaccination. Study at large: It was SMART-Seq v4 Ultra Low Input that prepared the fractions with low cell numbers.

The CDR3 consists of 14 residues. The V end was cut by 1 base, the J end by 7 bases, with 14 bases between. The germline gives CDR1 DFQATT, CDR2 SNEGSKA (reference sequence). UMIs and a universal primer site were added when TCR cDNA was made by 5'RACE template switching. TCRdb passed the 5' RACE reads through MiXCR, listing each CDR3 protein once. Seen here are about 340,000 distinct CDR3 sequences, around 13% observed once, and the top ten hold 3.2%. Study observations and caveats: After the booster, over 95% of CD4 and about nine tenths of CD8 primary-response clones were re-detected. There was a small share of clonotypes that showed up in both the CD4 and CD8 compartments.

The chain links TRBV20-1 to TRBJ2-1; D unresolved. This specimen consisted of CD4+ T cells sorted from PBMCs, obtained 15 days after the yellow fever booster vaccination. This TCR was sampled from a man aged 18 to 30 who received the YFV17D yellow fever vaccine. CDR3 bases: TGCAGTGCTAGAGTTATCTGGCGGATGAATGAGCAGTTCTTC. Amino acids: CSARVIWRMNEQFF.